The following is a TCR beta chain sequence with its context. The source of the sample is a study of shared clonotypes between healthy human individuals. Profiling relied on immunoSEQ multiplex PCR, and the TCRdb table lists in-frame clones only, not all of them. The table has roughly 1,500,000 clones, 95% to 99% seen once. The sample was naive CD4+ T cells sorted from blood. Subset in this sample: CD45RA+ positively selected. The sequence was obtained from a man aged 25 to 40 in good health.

CDR3 nucleotide sequence: TGTGCCAGCTCATCCGGTCGGACAGGGAACACCGGGGAGCTGTTTTTT. This gives the protein CASSSGRTGNTGELFF. The rearrangement links TRBV18 to TRBJ2-2; 7 bases are a match to TRBD1. Trimming took 5 bases from V and 1 from J; bases not matched to a gene: 7. CDR3 size: 16 residues. CDR1 KGHSH and CDR2 LQKENI come from the germline V gene.